This T cell receptor (beta chain) was sequenced during a study of OX40 agonist ivuxolimab in advanced cancers. Across the study: The dose-escalation cohort was roughly 84% male, with a mean age of around 60 years, ranging about 20 to 79.

Trimming cost V 0 bases and J 2 bases, with 9 bases left between them. The germline V gene encodes CDR1 MDHEN and CDR2 SYDVKM. The CDR3 consists of 15 residues. Autoimmune disease history or systemic immunosuppression excluded patients. The timepoints at which blood was sampled were baseline, cycle 4 day 1, and cycle 7 day 1. The protocol was immunoSEQ multiplex PCR, while the TCRdb copy is restricted to in-frame clones and leaves out a portion. Among about 22,000 clones listed, approximately 80% were seen once. Worth noting for this clone: Antigen specificity is unknown.

Study-wide results and caveats: Clonal expansion by week 6 occurred in CD4+ and CD8+ blood T cells (at 0.1 to 3.0 mg/kg).

V and J are TRBV28 and TRBJ2-3; no clear D gene. The clonotype comes from an adult with an advanced solid tumor such as melanoma, head and neck, liver or kidney cancer. Sample: CD4+ or CD8+ T cells sorted from blood, taken in a trial of the OX40 agonist ivuxolimab. The CDR3 region has the DNA TGTGCCAGCAGTTTATGGGGCGGAACCACAGATACGCAGTATTTT. This codes for CASSLWGGTTDTQYF.